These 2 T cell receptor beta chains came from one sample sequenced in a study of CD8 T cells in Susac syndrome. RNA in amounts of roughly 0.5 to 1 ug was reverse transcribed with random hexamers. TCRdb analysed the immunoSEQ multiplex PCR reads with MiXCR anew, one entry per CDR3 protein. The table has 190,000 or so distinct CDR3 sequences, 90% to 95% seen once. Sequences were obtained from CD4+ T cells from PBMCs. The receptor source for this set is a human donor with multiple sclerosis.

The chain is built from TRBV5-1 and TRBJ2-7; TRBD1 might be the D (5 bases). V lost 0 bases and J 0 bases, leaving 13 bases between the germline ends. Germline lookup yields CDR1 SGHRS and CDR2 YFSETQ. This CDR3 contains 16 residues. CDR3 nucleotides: TGCGCCAGCAGCTTGGCGGGCAGGGCCTCCTCCTACGAGCAGTACTTC. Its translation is CASSLAGRASSYEQYF.

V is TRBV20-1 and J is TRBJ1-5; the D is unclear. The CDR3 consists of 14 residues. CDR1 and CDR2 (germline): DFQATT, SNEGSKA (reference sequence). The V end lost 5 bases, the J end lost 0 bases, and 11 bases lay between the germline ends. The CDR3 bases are TGCAGTGCTCTGGACGTATATAGCAATCAGCCCCAGCATTTT. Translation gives CSALDVYSNQPQHF.